Listed below are T cell receptor beta chains from one sample, sequenced in a study. One entry per CDR3 protein, called by TCRdb with MiXCR from the RT-PCR reads. The profile shows about 680,000 distinct CDR3 sequences, approximately 15% of them singletons. The source material was memory CD4+ T cells from blood. The receptor source for this set is a female donor in good health, serving as a healthy control. Both conserved end residues are part of each CDR3. The D gene is left open where the match is weak. Clone size is shown for a subset of rows, as once, few, many or a class of expanded clone.

clone size,J gene,D gene,V gene,CDR3 protein,CDR3 DNA
few,TRBJ2-7,-,TRBV11-1,CASSLGLFDEQYF,TGTGCCAGCAGCTTAGGACTGTTTGACGAGCAGTACTTC
few,TRBJ2-2,-,TRBV11-2,CASTLLGATGTGELFF,TGTGCCAGCACCCTCCTGGGGGCCACAGGGACCGGGGAGCTGTTTTTT
-,TRBJ2-1,-,TRBV19,CASSRADEQFF,TGTGCCAGTAGTAGGGCGGATGAGCAGTTCTTC
-,TRBJ2-1,TRBD2,TRBV20-1,CSAPPAAGVSNEQFF,TGCAGTGCTCCCCCGGCAGCGGGAGTAAGCAATGAGCAGTTCTTC
-,TRBJ1-3,-,TRBV30,CAWSVSFGNTIYF,TGTGCCTGGAGTGTTAGTTTTGGAAACACCATATATTTT
-,TRBJ1-2,-,TRBV20-1,CSAPAGYHGYTF,TGCAGTGCTCCGGCAGGGTACCATGGCTACACCTTC
-,TRBJ2-6,-,TRBV27,CASRRMGAGANVLTF,TGTGCCAGCAGGCGTATGGGGGCTGGGGCCAACGTCCTGACTTTC
-,TRBJ1-4,TRBD1,TRBV28,CASSSKGQGIEKLFF,TGTGCCAGCAGTTCGAAGGGACAGGGGATTGAAAAACTGTTTTTT
many,TRBJ2-1,TRBD2,TRBV7-2,CASSSGLAVTVHNNEQFF,TGTGCCAGCAGCTCCGGACTAGCGGTTACAGTACACAACAATGAGCAGTTCTTC
few,TRBJ2-1,-,TRBV5-1,CASSWDSVSYNEQFF,TGCGCCAGCAGCTGGGACTCCGTCTCCTACAATGAGCAGTTCTTC
many,TRBJ1-2,TRBD1,TRBV5-6,CASSSTGGRANYGYTF,TGTGCCAGCAGCTCGACAGGGGGTCGAGCTAACTATGGCTACACCTTC
few,TRBJ2-5,TRBD1,TRBV27,CASSTILTGVETQYF,TGTGCCAGCAGTACCATTTTGACAGGGGTAGAGACCCAGTACTTC
few,TRBJ2-7,TRBD2,TRBV7-2,CASTTGRRTSGKSEQYF,TGTGCCAGCACCACGGGGAGAAGGACTAGCGGGAAAAGCGAGCAGTACTTC
-,TRBJ1-5,-,TRBV5-6,CASTFGPQGLQPQHF,TGTGCCAGCACCTTCGGTCCTCAGGGGCTCCAGCCCCAGCATTTT
-,TRBJ1-1,-,TRBV20-1,CSAEQARAGAFF,TGCAGTGCGGAACAGGCGCGCGCGGGAGCTTTCTTT
-,TRBJ1-1,TRBD1,TRBV3-1,CASSQGDREGEAFF,TGTGCCAGCAGCCAAGGGGACAGGGAAGGTGAAGCTTTCTTT
many,TRBJ2-1,-,TRBV7-2,CASSLGSPEQFF,TGTGCCAGCAGCTTAGGTAGCCCTGAGCAGTTCTTC
-,TRBJ2-7,TRBD2,TRBV20-1,CSAPSGGNSYEQYF,TGCAGTGCCCCGAGCGGGGGGAACTCCTACGAGCAGTACTTC
-,TRBJ1-5,-,TRBV6-1,CASSETGPRQPQHF,TGTGCCAGCAGTGAAACCGGGCCTCGCCAGCCCCAGCATTTT
many,TRBJ2-7,-,TRBV6-5,CASSKHRTSTYEQYF,TGTGCCAGCAGTAAGCACCGGACTTCAACCTACGAGCAGTACTTC
-,TRBJ2-7,-,TRBV5-1,CASSLGMAGSSYEQYF,TGCGCCAGCAGCTTGGGTATGGCAGGGAGCTCCTACGAGCAGTACTTC
many,TRBJ2-1,-,TRBV6-5,CASSYSAPSNEQFF,TGTGCCAGCAGTTACTCGGCCCCTAGCAATGAGCAGTTCTTC
few,TRBJ1-1,-,TRBV3-1,CASSDHGNTEAFF,TGTGCCAGCAGCGACCATGGGAACACTGAAGCTTTCTTT
-,TRBJ1-1,TRBD1,TRBV10-3,CAISRMGQDTEAFF,TGTGCCATCAGCAGAATGGGACAGGACACTGAAGCTTTCTTT
-,TRBJ1-5,-,TRBV28,CASIGSVYSNQPQHF,TGTGCCAGCATCGGGAGCGTGTATAGCAATCAGCCCCAGCATTTT
many,TRBJ1-1,-,TRBV7-9,CASSEKGGGAEAFF,TGTGCCAGCAGCGAGAAAGGGGGGGGGGCTGAAGCTTTCTTT
few,TRBJ2-7,TRBD2,TRBV2,CASSEANLAGGYEQYF,TGTGCCAGCAGTGAAGCCAATCTAGCGGGAGGTTACGAGCAGTACTTC
-,TRBJ2-3,-,TRBV15,CATSRGIAETTQYF,TGTGCCACCAGCAGAGGGATAGCGGAGACCACGCAGTATTTT
few,TRBJ2-2,TRBD2,TRBV3-1,CASSQGGNSVNTGELFF,TGTGCCAGCAGCCAGGGAGGGAATAGTGTGAACACCGGGGAGCTGTTTTTT
few,TRBJ2-1,-,TRBV24-1,CATQPSRTNINEQFF,TGTGCCACCCAACCTTCGCGGACTAATATCAATGAGCAGTTCTTC
-,TRBJ1-5,-,TRBV3-1,CASSQGGLQPQHF,TGTGCCAGCAGCCAAGGGGGGCTTCAGCCCCAGCATTTT
few,TRBJ2-2,TRBD2,TRBV20-1,CSASPNPSGANTGELFF,TGCAGTGCTAGCCCCAACCCTAGCGGGGCGAACACCGGGGAGCTGTTTTTT
-,TRBJ2-1,TRBD2,TRBV5-1,CASTVAGSSYNEQFF,TGCGCCAGCACGGTAGCGGGTAGCTCCTACAATGAGCAGTTCTTC
many,TRBJ2-7,-,TRBV27,CASSQGGPSYEQYF,TGTGCCAGCAGCCAGGGAGGCCCTTCCTACGAGCAGTACTTC
few,TRBJ1-2,-,TRBV29-1,CSVEDRRGSRYTF,TGCAGCGTTGAAGATCGAAGGGGGAGTCGCTACACCTTC
many,TRBJ1-4,-,TRBV4-3,CASSNRVVEDSLFF,TGCGCCAGCAGCAACCGGGTCGTAGAGGATTCACTGTTTTTT
few,TRBJ1-2,-,TRBV12-3/TRBV12-4,CASSLAFTGISGYTF,TGTGCCAGCAGTTTAGCGTTTACAGGGATCAGTGGCTACACCTTC
few,TRBJ1-5,-,TRBV15,CATSRAGQTGQPQHF,TGTGCCACCAGCAGAGCCGGACAGACGGGTCAGCCCCAGCATTTT
few,TRBJ2-1,TRBD2,TRBV9,CASSVGRAGGLNEQFF,TGTGCCAGCAGCGTAGGACGGGCGGGAGGGCTTAATGAGCAGTTCTTC
-,TRBJ2-3,-,TRBV14,CASSHGRMLGDTQYF,TGTGCCAGCAGCCACGGACGGATGCTCGGGGATACGCAGTATTTT